The entry that follows covers one TCR beta chain sequence. The antigen is undetermined. This entry is derived from a study of post-analysis software for immune sequencing data. Per germline, CDR1 SQVTM and CDR2 ANQGSEA. This CDR3 is built from 13 residues. Presence of unique molecular identifiers characterized the TCR beta cDNA libraries. TCRdb recomputed calls from the PCR reads with MiXCR, one row per CDR3 protein. The data hold 450,000 to 700,000 distinct CDR3 sequences, with roughly 47% observed a single time. Overall study results and limits: In patients, roughly 5 TRBV segments were more frequent than in controls, with TRBV5-6, TRBV5-1 and TRBV20-1 among them. When compared against controls, multiple sclerosis patients showed significantly lower normalized Chao1 diversity. Samples made in the same batch grouped tightly together by F measure.

The sequence was obtained from a girl aged 5-17 years with multiple sclerosis. The source material was blood. V gene TRBV29-1 combines with J gene TRBJ2-5, with 10 positions matching TRBD1. The assigned J gene may be wrong: the sequence end matches TRBJ2-7 better. Written as DNA, the CDR3 is TGCAGCGTTGAGGGACAGGGGATCGACGAGCAGTACTTC. This codes for CSVEGQGIDEQYF.